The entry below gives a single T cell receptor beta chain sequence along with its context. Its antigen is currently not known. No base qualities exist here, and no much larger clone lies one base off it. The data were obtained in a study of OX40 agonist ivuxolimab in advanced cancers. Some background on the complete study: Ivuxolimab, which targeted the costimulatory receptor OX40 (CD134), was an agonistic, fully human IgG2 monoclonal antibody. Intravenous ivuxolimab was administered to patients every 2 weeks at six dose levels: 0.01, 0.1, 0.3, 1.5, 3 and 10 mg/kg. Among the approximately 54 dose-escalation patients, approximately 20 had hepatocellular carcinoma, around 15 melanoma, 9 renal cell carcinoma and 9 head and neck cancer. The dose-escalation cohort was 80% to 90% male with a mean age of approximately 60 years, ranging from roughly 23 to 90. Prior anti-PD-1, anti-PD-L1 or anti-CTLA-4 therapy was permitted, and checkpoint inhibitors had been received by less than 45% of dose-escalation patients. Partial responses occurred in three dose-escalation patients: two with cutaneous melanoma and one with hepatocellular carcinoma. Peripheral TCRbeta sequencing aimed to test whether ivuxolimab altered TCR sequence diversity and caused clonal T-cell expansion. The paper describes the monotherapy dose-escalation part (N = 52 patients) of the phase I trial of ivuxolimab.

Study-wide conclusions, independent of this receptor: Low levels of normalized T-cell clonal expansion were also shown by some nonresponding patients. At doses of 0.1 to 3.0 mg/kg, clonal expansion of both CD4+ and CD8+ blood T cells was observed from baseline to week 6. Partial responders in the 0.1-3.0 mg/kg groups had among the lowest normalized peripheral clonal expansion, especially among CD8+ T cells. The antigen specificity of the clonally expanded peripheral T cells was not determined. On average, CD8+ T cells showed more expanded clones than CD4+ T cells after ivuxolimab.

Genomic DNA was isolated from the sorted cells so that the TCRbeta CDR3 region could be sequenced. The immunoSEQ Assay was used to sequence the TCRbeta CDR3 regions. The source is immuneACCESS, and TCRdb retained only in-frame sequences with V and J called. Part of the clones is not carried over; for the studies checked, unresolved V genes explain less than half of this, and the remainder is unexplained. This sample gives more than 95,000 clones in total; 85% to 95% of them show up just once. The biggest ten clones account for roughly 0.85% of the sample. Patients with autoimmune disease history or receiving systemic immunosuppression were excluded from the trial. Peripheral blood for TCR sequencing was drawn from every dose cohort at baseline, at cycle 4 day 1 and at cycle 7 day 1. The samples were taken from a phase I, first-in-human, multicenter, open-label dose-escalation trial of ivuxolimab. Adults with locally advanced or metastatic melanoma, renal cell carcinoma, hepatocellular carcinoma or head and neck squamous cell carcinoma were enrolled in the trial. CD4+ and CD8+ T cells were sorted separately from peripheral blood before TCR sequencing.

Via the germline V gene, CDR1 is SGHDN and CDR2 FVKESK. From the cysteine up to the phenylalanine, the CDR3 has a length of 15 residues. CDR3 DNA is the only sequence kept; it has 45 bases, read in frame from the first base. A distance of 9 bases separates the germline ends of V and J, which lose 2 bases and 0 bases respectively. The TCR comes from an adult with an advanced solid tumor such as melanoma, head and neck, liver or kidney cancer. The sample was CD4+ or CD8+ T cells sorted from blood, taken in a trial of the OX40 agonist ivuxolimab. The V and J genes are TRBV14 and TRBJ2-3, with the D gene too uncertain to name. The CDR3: CASSQSRRSTDTQYF. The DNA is TGTGCCAGCAGCCAATCTCGGCGGAGCACAGATACGCAGTATTTT.